This paragraph reports one T cell receptor beta chain. Its antigen remains unknown. V lost 5 bases and J 5 bases, leaving 7 bases between the germline ends. This CDR3 has 11 amino acids. Germline loops: CDR1 MDHEN, CDR2 SYDVKM. This record comes from a study of shared clonotypes between healthy human individuals. Study-level points and caveats: Few donors limited the genetic and exposure-history diversity represented.

Assay: immunoSEQ multiplex PCR; the TCRdb copy retains only in-frame clones and omits some. The sample has about 700,000 clones; 92% are singletons. Naive-designated CD8 cells lacked CD45RO, were positively enriched for CCR7, and omitted terminally differentiated effector memory CD45RA+ cells. This chain connects TRBV28 to TRBJ2-7, with a tentative D call TRBD2 (5 bases). This sequence was found in a man younger than 40 in good health. The material sequenced was naive CD8+ T cells sorted from blood. Here the CDR3 DNA reads TGTGCCAGCAGTACTAGTAACGAGCAGTACTTC. Its translation: CASSTSNEQYF.